This entry is about one TCR beta chain. This clone was counted between two and nine times. Its antigen remains unidentified. No base quality information exists; no much larger clone differs at one position. This entry is derived from a study of blood T cell repertoires in COVID-19 (dated by TCRdb to 2020 to 2021). As for the study more broadly: The collaborator samples originated in the United States, Italy and Spain and spanned the acute and convalescent phases of COVID-19. The prospective study material was composed of cDNA or gDNA derived from T cells, B-cell-depleted T cells, or PBMCs. Deeply sampled blood TCRbeta repertoires from subjects exposed to, actively infected with, or recovered from COVID-19 were included in the dataset. A freely available public database, intended as a resource for researchers studying the immune response to SARS-CoV-2, is where the repertoires were released. The samples were drawn from two sources: the first 160 participants of the ongoing ImmuneRACE study, and fewer than 1,500 subjects contributed by 6 global collaborators. Nearly every sample came with metadata listing a de-identified subject ID, COVID-19 status, age in years and sex. HLA class I and class II types, where available, came from metadata supplied by the sample provider rather than from assay-based typing. Study-wide conclusions, independent of this receptor: The amount of clinical and demographic metadata varied by source and participant and was provided uncurated.

Another Seattle source contributed samples from volunteer blood donors who had recovered from COVID-19. Whole blood was collected in K2EDTA tubes by collaborating institutions according to the institutions' own protocols. Collaborator samples were shipped for TCRbeta analysis as frozen whole blood, isolated PBMCs, or DNA extracted from either sample type. Counted from cysteine to phenylalanine, this CDR3 has 19 amino acids. Only the CDR3 part of the read is kept: 57 bases, read in frame from the first base. Trimmed from V: 4 bases; trimmed from J: 3 bases; junction bases lacking a gene match: 15. Per the germline V gene, SGHNT is the CDR1 and YENEEA is the CDR2. TCRbeta CDR3 regions were amplified from genomic DNA using the immunoSEQ Assay, a bias-controlled multiplex PCR. Under the source paper's analysis protocol: The number of nucleated cells in each sample was estimated from the amplification of reference gene primers within the assay. To quantify the absolute abundance of each unique TCRbeta CDR3 rearrangement, sequence reads were collapsed and filtered. For each sample, productive Simpson clonality was calculated by taking the square root of Simpson's diversity index across productive rearrangements. TCRdb limited this immuneACCESS table to in-frame rearrangements with V and J called. A share of clones is missing; checked studies link under half to unresolved V genes, and the rest is unexplained. The D gene and trimming were derived from the DNA, and the V and J assignments and clone size from that table. Across this sample there are about 190,000 clones, with just under 90% seen only once. The top ten clonotypes cover 0.88% of the sample.

The source material was peripheral blood. This chain joins TRBV11-3 to TRBJ2-2; 9 bases in the junction line up with TRBD2. This receptor was identified in a woman aged 18-29 years who had recovered from COVID-19. The CDR3 sequence is CASSSVGIDSGSDTGELFF. The DNA sequence is as follows: TGTGCCAGCAGCTCGGTGGGAATCGATAGCGGGAGCGACACCGGGGAGCTGTTTTTT.